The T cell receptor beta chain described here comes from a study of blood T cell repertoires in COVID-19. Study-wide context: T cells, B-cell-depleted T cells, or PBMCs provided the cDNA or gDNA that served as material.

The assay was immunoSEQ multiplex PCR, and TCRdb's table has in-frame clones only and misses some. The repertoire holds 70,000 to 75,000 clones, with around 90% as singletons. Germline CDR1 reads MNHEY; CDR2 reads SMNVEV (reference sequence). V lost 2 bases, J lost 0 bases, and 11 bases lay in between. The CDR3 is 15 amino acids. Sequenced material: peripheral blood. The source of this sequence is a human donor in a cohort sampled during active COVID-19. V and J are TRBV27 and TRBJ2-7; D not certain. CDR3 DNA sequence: TGTGCCAGCAGTTTAACTCCACCACCCTCCTACGAGCAGTACTTC. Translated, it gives CASSLTPPPSYEQYF.